What follows is one TCR beta chain and its context. Antigen specificity is unknown. This entry belongs to a study of response to subunit inactivated influenza vaccine. Study-wide findings and caveats: Each seasonal influenza vaccination, the authors suggested, recruits few new T cells.

TCRdb processed the RT-PCR reads anew with MiXCR; each CDR3 protein has one entry. In the table there are hundreds of thousands of distinct CDR3 sequences, about 17% of which are singletons. The germline V gene encodes CDR1 MNHEY and CDR2 SVGEGT. Trimming at V came to 2 bases and at J to 6 bases, leaving 5 bases not matched to a gene. The CDR3 spans 16 residues. The gene calls are TRBV6-2 or TRBV6-3 and TRBJ2-1; 12 positions agree with TRBD2. The TCR was taken from a man aged 50-75 years who received an inactivated influenza vaccine. The sample here was CD4+ T cells sorted from PBMCs, taken roughly 24 months after vaccination. The CDR3 nucleotides are TGTGCCAGCAGTTACCGGAGGACTAGCGGGGCCAATGAGCAGTTCTTC. This gives the protein CASSYRRTSGANEQFF.